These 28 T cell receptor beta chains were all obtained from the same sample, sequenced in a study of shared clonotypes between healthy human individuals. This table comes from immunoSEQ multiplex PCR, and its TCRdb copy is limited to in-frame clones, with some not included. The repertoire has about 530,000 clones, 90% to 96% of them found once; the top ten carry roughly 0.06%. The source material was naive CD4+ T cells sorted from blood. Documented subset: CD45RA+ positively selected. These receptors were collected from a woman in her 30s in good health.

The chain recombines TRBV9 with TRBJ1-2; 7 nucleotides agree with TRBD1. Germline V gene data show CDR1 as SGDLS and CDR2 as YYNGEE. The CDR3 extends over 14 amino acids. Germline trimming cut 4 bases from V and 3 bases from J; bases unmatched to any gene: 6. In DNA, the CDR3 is TGTGCCAGCAGCCCCAACAGGGGTGACTATGGCTACACCTTC. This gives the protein CASSPNRGDYGYTF. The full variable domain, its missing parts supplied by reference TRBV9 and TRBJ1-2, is DSGVTQTPKHLITATGQRVTLRCSPRSGDLSVYWYQQSLDQGLQFLIQYYNGEERAKGNILERFSAQQFPDLHSELNLSSLELGDSALYFCASSPNRGDYGYTFGSGTRLTVV.

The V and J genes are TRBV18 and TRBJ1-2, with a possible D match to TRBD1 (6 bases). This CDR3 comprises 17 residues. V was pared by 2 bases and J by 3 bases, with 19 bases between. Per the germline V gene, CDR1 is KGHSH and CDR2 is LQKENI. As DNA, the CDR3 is TGTGCCAGCTCACCAATGGCAGGGGCTGATCCCGACTATGGCTACACCTTC. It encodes CASSPMAGADPDYGYTF. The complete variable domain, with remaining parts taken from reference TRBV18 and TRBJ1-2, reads NAGVMQNPRHLVRRRGQEARLRCSPMKGHSHVYWYRQLPEEGLKFMVYLQKENIIDESGMPKERFSAEFPKEGPSILRIQQVVRGDSAAYFCASSPMAGADPDYGYTFGSGTRLTVV.

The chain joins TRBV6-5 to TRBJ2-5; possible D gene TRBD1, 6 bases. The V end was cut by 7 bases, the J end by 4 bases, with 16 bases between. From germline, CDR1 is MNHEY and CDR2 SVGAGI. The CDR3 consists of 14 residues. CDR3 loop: CASTDPRGGETQYF. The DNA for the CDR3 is TGTGCCAGCACCGATCCCAGGGGTGGAGAGACCCAGTACTTC.

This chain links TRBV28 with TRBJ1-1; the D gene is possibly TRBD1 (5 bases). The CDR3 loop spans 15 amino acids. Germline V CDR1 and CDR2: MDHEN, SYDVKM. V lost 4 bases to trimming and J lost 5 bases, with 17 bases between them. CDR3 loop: CASSSPPGGATEAFF. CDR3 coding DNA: TGTGCCAGCAGTTCCCCACCGGGTGGGGCGACTGAAGCTTTCTTT.

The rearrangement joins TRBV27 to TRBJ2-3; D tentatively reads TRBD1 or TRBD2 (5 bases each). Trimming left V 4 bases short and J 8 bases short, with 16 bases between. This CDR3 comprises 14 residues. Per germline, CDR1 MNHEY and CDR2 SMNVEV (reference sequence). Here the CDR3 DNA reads TGTGCCAGCAGTTATCGGGAAAGGGGCGTTACGCAGTATTTT. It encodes CASSYRERGVTQYF.

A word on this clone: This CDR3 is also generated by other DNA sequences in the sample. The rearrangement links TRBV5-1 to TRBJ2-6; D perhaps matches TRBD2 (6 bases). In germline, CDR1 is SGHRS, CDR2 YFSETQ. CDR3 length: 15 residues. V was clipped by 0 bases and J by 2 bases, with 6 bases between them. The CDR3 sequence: CASSLAGAGANVLTF. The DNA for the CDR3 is TGCGCCAGCAGCTTGGCGGGGGCTGGGGCCAACGTCCTGACTTTC.

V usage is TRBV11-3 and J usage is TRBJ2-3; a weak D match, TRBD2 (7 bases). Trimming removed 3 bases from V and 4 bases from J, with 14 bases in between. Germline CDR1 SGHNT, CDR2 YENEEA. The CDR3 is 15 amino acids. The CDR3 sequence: CASSFRGGRADTQYF. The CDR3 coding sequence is TGTGCCAGCAGCTTTAGGGGGGGTCGGGCAGATACGCAGTATTTT. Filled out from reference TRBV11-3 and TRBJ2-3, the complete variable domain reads EAGVVQSPRYKIIEKKQPVAFWCNPISGHNTLYWYLQNLGQGPELLIRYENEEAVDDSQLPKDRFSAERLKGVDSTLKIQPAELGDSAVYLCASSFRGGRADTQYFGPGTRLTVL.

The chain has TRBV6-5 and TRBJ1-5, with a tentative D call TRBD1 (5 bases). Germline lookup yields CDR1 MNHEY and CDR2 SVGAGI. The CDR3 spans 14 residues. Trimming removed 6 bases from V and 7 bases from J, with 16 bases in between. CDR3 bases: TGTGCCAGCAGAGCGGTCGAGGGACGCCAGCCCCAGCATTTT. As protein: CASRAVEGRQPQHF.

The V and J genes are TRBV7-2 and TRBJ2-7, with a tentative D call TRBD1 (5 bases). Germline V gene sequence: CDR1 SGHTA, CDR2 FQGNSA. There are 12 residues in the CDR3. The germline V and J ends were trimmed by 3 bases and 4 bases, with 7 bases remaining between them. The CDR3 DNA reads TGTGCCAGCAGCTTCAGGGCTTACGAGCAGTACTTC. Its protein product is CASSFRAYEQYF. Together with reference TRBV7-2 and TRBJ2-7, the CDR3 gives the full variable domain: GAGVSQSPSNKVTEKGKDVELRCDPISGHTALYWYRQSLGQGLEFLIYFQGNSAPDKSGLPSDRFSAERTGGSVSTLTIQRTQQEDSAVYLCASSFRAYEQYFGPGTRLTVT.

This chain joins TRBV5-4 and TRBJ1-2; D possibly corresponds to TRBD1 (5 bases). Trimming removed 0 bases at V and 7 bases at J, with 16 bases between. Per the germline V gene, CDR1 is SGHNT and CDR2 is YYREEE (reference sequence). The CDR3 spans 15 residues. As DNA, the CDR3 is TGTGCCAGCAGCTTGGCTTTTGGCAGGGCTGGTGGCTACACCTTC. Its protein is CASSLAFGRAGGYTF.

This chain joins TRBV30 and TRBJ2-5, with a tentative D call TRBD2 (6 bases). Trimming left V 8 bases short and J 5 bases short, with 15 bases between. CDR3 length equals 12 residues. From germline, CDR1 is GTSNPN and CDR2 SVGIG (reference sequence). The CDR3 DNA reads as TGTGCCGGGAAACTAGCCGGGGAGACCCAGTACTTC. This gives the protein CAGKLAGETQYF.

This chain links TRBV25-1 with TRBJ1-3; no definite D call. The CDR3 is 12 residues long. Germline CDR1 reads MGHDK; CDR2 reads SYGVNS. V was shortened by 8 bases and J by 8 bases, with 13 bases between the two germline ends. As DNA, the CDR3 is TGTGCCAGCGCGGGAGGGTGGCACACCATATATTTT. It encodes CASAGGWHTIYF.

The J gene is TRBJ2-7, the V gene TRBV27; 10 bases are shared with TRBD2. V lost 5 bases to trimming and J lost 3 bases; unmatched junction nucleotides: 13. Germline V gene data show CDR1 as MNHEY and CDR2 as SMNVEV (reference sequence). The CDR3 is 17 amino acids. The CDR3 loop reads CASSPPLAGGRNYEQYF. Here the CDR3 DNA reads TGTGCCAGCAGTCCCCCTTTAGCGGGAGGCCGCAACTACGAGCAGTACTTC.

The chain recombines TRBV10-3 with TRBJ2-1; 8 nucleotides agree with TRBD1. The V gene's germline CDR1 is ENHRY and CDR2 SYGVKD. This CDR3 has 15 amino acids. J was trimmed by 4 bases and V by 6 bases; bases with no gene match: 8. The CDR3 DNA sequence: TGTGCCATCAGCCGGGGGACAGGTAATTACAATGAGCAGTTCTTC. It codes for CAISRGTGNYNEQFF.

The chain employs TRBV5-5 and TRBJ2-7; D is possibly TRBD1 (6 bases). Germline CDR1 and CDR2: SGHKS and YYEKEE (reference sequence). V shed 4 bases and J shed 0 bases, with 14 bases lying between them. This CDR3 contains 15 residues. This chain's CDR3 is CASSPQTGYSYEQYF. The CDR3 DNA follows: TGTGCCAGCAGCCCCCAAACAGGGTACTCCTACGAGCAGTACTTC.

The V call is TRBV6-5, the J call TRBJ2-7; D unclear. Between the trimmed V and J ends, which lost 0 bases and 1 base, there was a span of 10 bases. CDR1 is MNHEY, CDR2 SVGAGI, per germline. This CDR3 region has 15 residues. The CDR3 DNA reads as TGTGCCAGCAGTTACTCGACACAGCCTTCCTACGAGCAGTACTTC. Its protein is CASSYSTQPSYEQYF.

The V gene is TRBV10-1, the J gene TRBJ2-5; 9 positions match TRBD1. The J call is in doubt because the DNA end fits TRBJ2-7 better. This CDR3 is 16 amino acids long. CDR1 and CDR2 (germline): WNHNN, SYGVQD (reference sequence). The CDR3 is CASSCLLRDRVYEQYF. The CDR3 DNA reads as TGCGCCAGCAGTTGCCTCCTCCGGGACAGGGTCTACGAGCAGTACTTC.

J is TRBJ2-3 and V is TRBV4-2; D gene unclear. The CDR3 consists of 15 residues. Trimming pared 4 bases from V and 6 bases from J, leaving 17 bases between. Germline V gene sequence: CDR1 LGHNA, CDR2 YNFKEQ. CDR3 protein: CASSRAEPPPDTQYF. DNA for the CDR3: TGTGCCAGCAGCCGGGCGGAACCCCCCCCTGATACGCAGTATTTT.

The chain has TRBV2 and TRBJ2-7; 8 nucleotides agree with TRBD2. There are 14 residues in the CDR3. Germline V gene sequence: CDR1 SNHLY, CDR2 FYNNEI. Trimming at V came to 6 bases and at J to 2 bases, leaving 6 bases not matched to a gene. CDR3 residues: CASRTSGPTYEQYF. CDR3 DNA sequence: TGTGCCAGCAGAACTAGCGGTCCCACCTACGAGCAGTACTTC.

DNA of the CDR3: TGTGCCAGCAGCGATAGCGCCCTACTTTTTCCGGGGCAGTTCTTC. Its translation is CASSDSALLFPGQFF. This chain uses TRBV2 with TRBJ2-1; a possible D gene is TRBD2 (5 bases). CDR1 is SNHLY and CDR2 is FYNNEI in the germline V gene. Trimming left V 6 bases short and J 12 bases short, with 24 bases between. This CDR3 region has 15 residues. Combining the CDR3 with reference TRBV2 and TRBJ2-1 gives the whole variable domain EPEVTQTPSHQVTQMGQEVILRCVPISNHLYFYWYRQILGQKVEFLVSFYNNEISEKSEIFDDQFSVERPDGSNFTLKIRSTKLEDSAMYFCASSDSALLFPGQFFGPGTRLTVL.

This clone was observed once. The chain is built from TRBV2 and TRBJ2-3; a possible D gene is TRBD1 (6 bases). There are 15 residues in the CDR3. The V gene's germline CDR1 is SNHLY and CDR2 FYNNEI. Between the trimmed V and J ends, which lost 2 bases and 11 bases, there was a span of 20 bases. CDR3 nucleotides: TGTGCCAGCAGTGAAAGGAGGACAGTGCCATTGAGGCAGTATTTT. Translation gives CASSERRTVPLRQYF.

The CDR3 sequence is CATQGVYEQYF. The CDR3 DNA reads TGTGCCACCCAAGGGGTCTACGAGCAGTACTTC. The gene calls are TRBV10-3 and TRBJ2-7, with D perhaps matching TRBD1 (5 bases). Germline CDR1 ENHRY, CDR2 SYGVKD. V shed 10 bases and J shed 3 bases, with 10 bases lying between them. The CDR3 contains 11 residues.

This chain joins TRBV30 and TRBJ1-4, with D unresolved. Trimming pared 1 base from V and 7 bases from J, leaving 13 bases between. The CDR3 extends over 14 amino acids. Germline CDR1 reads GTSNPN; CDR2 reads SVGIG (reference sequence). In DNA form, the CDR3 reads TGTGCCTGGAGTGCCGATTGGAAAGGTGAAAAACTGTTTTTT. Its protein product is CAWSADWKGEKLFF.

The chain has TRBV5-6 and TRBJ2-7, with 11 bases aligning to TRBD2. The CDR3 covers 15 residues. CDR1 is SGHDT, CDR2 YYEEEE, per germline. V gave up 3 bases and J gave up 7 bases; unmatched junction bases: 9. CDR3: CASSWMTSGAWEQYF. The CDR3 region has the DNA TGTGCCAGCAGCTGGATGACTAGCGGGGCCTGGGAGCAGTACTTC.

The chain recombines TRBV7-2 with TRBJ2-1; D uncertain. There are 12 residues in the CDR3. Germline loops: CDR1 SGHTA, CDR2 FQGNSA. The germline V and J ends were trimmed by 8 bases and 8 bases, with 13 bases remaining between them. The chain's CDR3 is CASGRKRHEQFF. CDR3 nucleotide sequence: TGTGCCAGCGGACGGAAGAGGCATGAGCAGTTCTTC. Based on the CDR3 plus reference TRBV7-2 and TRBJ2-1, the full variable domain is GAGVSQSPSNKVTEKGKDVELRCDPISGHTALYWYRQSLGQGLEFLIYFQGNSAPDKSGLPSDRFSAERTGGSVSTLTIQRTQQEDSAVYLCASGRKRHEQFFGPGTRLTVL.

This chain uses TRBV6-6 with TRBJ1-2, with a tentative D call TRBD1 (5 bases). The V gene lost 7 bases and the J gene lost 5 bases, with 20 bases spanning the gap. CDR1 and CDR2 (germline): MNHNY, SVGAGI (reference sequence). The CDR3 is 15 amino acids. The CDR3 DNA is TGTGCCAGCAAACCCCGGGGGACGGCTGGGTATGGCTACACCTTC. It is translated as CASKPRGTAGYGYTF.

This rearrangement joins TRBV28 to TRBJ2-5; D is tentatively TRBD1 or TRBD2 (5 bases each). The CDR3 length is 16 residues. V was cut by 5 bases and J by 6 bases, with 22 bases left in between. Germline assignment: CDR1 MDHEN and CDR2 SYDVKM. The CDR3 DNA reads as TGTGCCAGCAGTGGGGCCGGGACGGGGAAGGTGAAGACCCAGTACTTC. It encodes CASSGAGTGKVKTQYF.

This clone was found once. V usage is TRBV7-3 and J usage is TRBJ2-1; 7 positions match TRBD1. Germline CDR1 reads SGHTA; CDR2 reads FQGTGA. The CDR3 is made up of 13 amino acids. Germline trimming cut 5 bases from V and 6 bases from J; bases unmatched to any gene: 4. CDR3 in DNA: TGTGCCAGCAGCCCGGGACAGCCCAATGAGCAGTTCTTC. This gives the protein CASSPGQPNEQFF.